This passage covers 22 T cell receptor beta chains from one sample sequenced in a study of control samples from healthy donors and cancer patients. Measured with immunoSEQ multiplex PCR; TCRdb has only the in-frame clones, and not every one. The data show 130,000 or so clones, approximately 92% seen once. The specimen sequenced was blood. The receptors come from a woman in her 50s in good health.

CDR3 coding DNA: TGTGCCAGCAGGGGGACACTTTACTATGGCTACACCTTC. Amino acid sequence: CASRGTLYYGYTF. The rearrangement joins TRBV28 to TRBJ1-2, with TRBD1 as a possible D gene (6 bases). V lost 6 bases and J lost 3, with 11 bases in between. Germline V CDR1 and CDR2: MDHEN, SYDVKM. The CDR3 consists of 13 residues.

This clone has only a few counts. The chain carries TRBV2 and TRBJ1-5; a possible D gene is TRBD1 (5 bases). CDR1 is SNHLY, CDR2 FYNNEI, per germline. Trimming took 8 bases from V and 5 from J, leaving 19 bases between them. The CDR3 spans 15 residues. The CDR3 reads CASSISWTGDQPQHF. As DNA, the CDR3 is TGTGCCAGCTCAATTTCTTGGACGGGGGATCAGCCCCAGCATTTT.

A few counts support this clone. This chain connects TRBV4-2 to TRBJ2-3; 7 bases are shared with TRBD2. The CDR3 loop spans 15 amino acids. Trimming removed 4 bases from V and 1 base from J; junction bases left unmatched: 5. The V gene's germline CDR1 is LGHNA and CDR2 YNFKEQ. The CDR3 protein is CASSPSAGGTDTQYF. The CDR3 DNA reads as TGTGCCAGCAGCCCGTCGGCGGGGGGCACAGATACGCAGTATTTT.

The genes are TRBV3-1 (or the pseudogene TRBV3-2) and TRBJ1-4; no reliable D call. Germline V CDR1 and CDR2: LGHDT, YNNKEL (reference sequence). Between the trimmed V and J ends, which lost 4 bases and 0 bases, there was a span of 12 bases. The CDR3 has 16 residues. The CDR3 DNA reads as TGTGCCAGCAGCCCGGTGCCGGCAGCAACTAATGAAAAACTGTTTTTT. This translates into CASSPVPAATNEKLFF.

The chain recombines TRBV7-9 with TRBJ1-5; 7 bases are a match to TRBD1. Germline values: CDR1 SEHNR, CDR2 FQNEAQ (reference sequence). V trimming: 2 bases; J trimming: 9 bases; junction bases outside the gene matches: 7. This CDR3 contains 14 residues. The CDR3, as DNA: TGTGCCAGCAGCTTAACAGGGGTTGACGCGCCCCAGCATTTT. Translation: CASSLTGVDAPQHF.

The J gene is TRBJ2-3, the V gene TRBV30; D is uncertain. Between the trimmed V and J ends, which lost 0 bases and 5 bases, there was a span of 9 bases. The CDR3 runs 13 residues. CDR1 and CDR2 from the germline V gene are GTSNPN and SVGIG (reference sequence). The CDR3 DNA reads as TGTGCCTGGAGTGTACGGTCTAGAGATACGCAGTATTTT. This gives the protein CAWSVRSRDTQYF. Full variable domain (missing parts from reference TRBV30 and TRBJ2-3): SQTIHQWPATLVQPVGSPLSLECTVEGTSNPNLYWYRQAAGRGLQLLFYSVGIGQISSEVPQNLSASRPQDRQFILSSKKLLLSDSGFYLCAWSVRSRDTQYFGPGTRLTVL.

The V call is TRBV30, the J call TRBJ1-6; D possibly corresponds to TRBD1 (6 bases). Trimming cost V 2 bases and J 8 bases, with 13 bases left between them. From germline, CDR1 is GTSNPN and CDR2 SVGIG (reference sequence). This CDR3 is 14 amino acids long. CDR3 sequence: CAWSSDRLHSPLHF. The CDR3 nucleotides are TGTGCCTGGAGTTCAGACAGGCTGCATTCACCCCTCCACTTT.

This chain links TRBV28 with TRBJ2-7, with a possible D match to TRBD2 (5 bases). V was cut by 1 base and J by 6 bases, with 22 bases left in between. Per the germline V gene, CDR1 is MDHEN and CDR2 is SYDVKM. The CDR3 consists of 17 residues. The CDR3 reads CASSLLVAGSHKLEQYF. CDR3 nucleotide sequence: TGTGCCAGCAGTTTATTAGTCGCGGGTTCCCATAAGCTCGAGCAGTACTTC.

This sequence joins TRBV7-2 and TRBJ2-7, with 11 bases identical to TRBD2. The CDR3 spans 17 residues. Germline CDR1 reads SGHTA; CDR2 reads FQGNSA. The J segment lost 2 bases and the V segment lost 7 bases, leaving 13 bases of the junction unmatched. CDR3 nucleotides: TGTGCCAGCACCGAGAGGGGGACTAGCGGCCACCCCTACGAGCAGTACTTC. This codes for CASTERGTSGHPYEQYF.

The V call is TRBV28, the J call TRBJ1-5; no firm D call. The ends were cut back, 3 bases at V and 0 bases at J, with 12 bases in the middle. The germline V gene has CDR1 MDHEN and CDR2 SYDVKM. The CDR3 is made up of 16 amino acids. The CDR3 DNA is TGTGCCAGCAGTTTGGCCGGAGAGTATAGCAATCAGCCCCAGCATTTT. As protein: CASSLAGEYSNQPQHF.

The rearrangement links TRBV2 to TRBJ2-4; a weak D match, TRBD2 (5 bases). Germline-derived CDR1 and CDR2 are SNHLY and FYNNEI. V lost 4 bases, J lost 0 bases, and 10 bases lay in between. The CDR3 spans 15 residues. The CDR3 loop reads CASSVTIQAKNIQYF. In DNA, the CDR3 is TGTGCCAGCAGTGTGACTATCCAAGCCAAAAACATTCAGTACTTC.

The chain is built from TRBV6-2 or TRBV6-3 and TRBJ2-5; D is ambiguous. Germline-derived CDR1 and CDR2 are MNHEY and SVGEGT. The CDR3 loop spans 14 amino acids. The ends were cut back, 5 bases at V and 5 bases at J, with 15 bases in the middle. The CDR3 loop is CASSRLRGAETQYF. The CDR3 nucleotides are TGTGCCAGCAGTCGACTCCGAGGAGCGGAGACCCAGTACTTC.

The V and J genes are TRBV18 and TRBJ1-4; 8 bases match TRBD1. V shed 5 bases and J 8 bases; nucleotides not matched to a gene: 10. The CDR3 contains 15 residues. Germline V lookup: CDR1 KGHSH, CDR2 LQKENI. The CDR3 DNA follows: TGTGCCAGCTCATTTGACAGGGGCATATGGGAAAAACTGTTTTTT. This encodes CASSFDRGIWEKLFF.

J is TRBJ1-1 and V is TRBV5-1; 9 nucleotides match TRBD1. This CDR3 contains 17 residues. Trimming at V came to 3 bases and at J to 0 bases, leaving 9 bases not matched to a gene. Germline CDR1 and CDR2: SGHRS and YFSETQ. This CDR3 is CASSSSGTGILNTEAFF. CDR3 nucleotides: TGCGCCAGCAGCTCCTCCGGGACAGGGATCTTGAACACTGAAGCTTTCTTT.

This sequence joins TRBV5-1 and TRBJ2-5; D is possibly TRBD1 (6 bases). Germline V gene sequence: CDR1 SGHRS, CDR2 YFSETQ. CDR3 size: 14 residues. V dropped 6 bases and J dropped 2 bases, with 14 bases sitting between them. The CDR3 DNA follows: TGCGCCAGCACCTCCCTGGACAGTCAAGAGACCCAGTACTTC. Translating it yields CASTSLDSQETQYF.

The gene calls are TRBV9 and TRBJ2-1, with TRBD2 matching over 8 bases. CDR1 and CDR2 from the germline V gene are SGDLS and YYNGEE. The CDR3 consists of 14 residues. Unmatched junction bases numbered 3, after V lost 0 bases and J lost 7 bases. CDR3 nucleotide sequence: TGTGCCAGCAGCGTAGCGACTAGCGTGAATGAGCAGTTCTTC. Its translation: CASSVATSVNEQFF. Combining the CDR3 with reference TRBV9 and TRBJ2-1 gives the whole variable domain DSGVTQTPKHLITATGQRVTLRCSPRSGDLSVYWYQQSLDQGLQFLIQYYNGEERAKGNILERFSAQQFPDLHSELNLSSLELGDSALYFCASSVATSVNEQFFGPGTRLTVL.

V and J are TRBV6-1 and TRBJ1-5; no clear D gene. This CDR3 is 16 amino acids long. Germline loops: CDR1 MNHNS, CDR2 SASEGT. V lost 0 bases to trimming and J lost 3 bases, with 12 bases between them. CDR3 coding DNA: TGTGCCAGCAGTGAAGCAGCACTACTGTACAATCAGCCCCAGCATTTT. It specifies CASSEAALLYNQPQHF.

The chain combines TRBV6-6 with TRBJ1-2; D uncertain. Trimming shortened V by 7 bases and J by 7 bases, and 16 bases separated the two germline ends. This CDR3 region has 13 residues. Germline CDR1 reads MNHNY; CDR2 reads SVGAGI (reference sequence). As DNA, the CDR3 is TGTGCCAGCACACGAGGCGGAGGGCCTGGCTACACCTTC. This codes for CASTRGGGPGYTF.

V gene TRBV24-1 combines with J gene TRBJ2-2; maybe TRBD2 (8 bases). The CDR3 length is 15 residues. Trimming cost V 9 bases and J 2 bases, with 15 bases left between them. The germline V gene encodes CDR1 KGHDR and CDR2 SFDVKD. Here the CDR3 DNA reads TGTGCCACCCGGGGGGGGGACAGAAACACCGGGGAGCTGTTTTTT. Its protein product is CATRGGDRNTGELFF.

Regarding this clone: Because the CDR3's place on the DNA is in doubt, the DNA is left out and the CDR3 is given as listed by TCRdb. CDR3 sequence: CASSEWAQGTTF. The chain employs TRBV2 and TRBJ1-2; the table gives TRBD1 as D, unverified against the DNA. The CDR3 has 12 amino acids, counting both end residues. Germline CDR1 SNHLY, CDR2 FYNNEI.

The chain carries TRBV6-5 and TRBJ2-5; the D gene is possibly TRBD1 (6 bases). The CDR3 sequence is 15 residues long. Germline lookup yields CDR1 MNHEY and CDR2 SVGAGI. Between the trimmed V and J ends, which lost 3 bases and 6 bases, there was a span of 17 bases. CDR3 bases: TGTGCCAGCAGTTATAGCGCAGGGGTCATGCAGACCCAGTACTTC. Translation: CASSYSAGVMQTQYF.

V is TRBV28 and J is TRBJ1-2; D remains ambiguous. The CDR3 spans 17 residues. Germline CDR1 reads MDHEN; CDR2 reads SYDVKM. Deletions cut 5 bases from V and 1 base from J, with 20 bases between. CDR3 DNA: TGTGCCAGCAGTAGTTTAGCCCGGCCCTCAGATAACTATGGCTACACCTTC. Amino acid sequence: CASSSLARPSDNYGYTF.